Reported below is one TCR beta chain. Both 60 Vbeta primers and 13 Jbeta primers went into the PCR. The protocol was immunoSEQ multiplex PCR, while the TCRdb copy is restricted to in-frame clones and leaves out a portion. Found here are fewer than 200,000 clones, more than 75% of them singletons; the top ten hold 14%. The data are from a study of cytomegalovirus exposure and HLA in healthy donors. CDR1 and CDR2 (germline): SGHKS, YYEKEE (reference sequence). This CDR3 is built from 15 residues. After removal of 4 bases from V and 1 base from J, the junction contained 2 bases not matched to a gene. The V and J genes are TRBV5-5 and TRBJ2-1, with 10 bases matching TRBD1. The sample was PBMCs. The receptor's source is a woman between 25 and 40 years old in good health and CMV-seropositive. CDR3 bases: TGTGCCAGCAGCAGACAGGGGGCATCCTACAATGAGCAGTTCTTC. This translates into CASSRQGASYNEQFF. Drawing the rest from reference TRBV5-5 and TRBJ2-1, the complete variable domain is DAGVTQSPTHLIKTRGQQVTLRCSPISGHKSVSWYQQVLGQGPQFIFQYYEKEERGRGNFPDRFSARQFPNYSSELNVNALLLGDSALYLCASSRQGASYNEQFFGPGTRLTVL.